Shown below are 3 T cell receptor beta chains from a single sample sequenced in a study of CD8 T cells in Susac syndrome (dated by TCRdb to between 2018 and 2020). The method behind the library was the immunoSEQ multiplex PCR assay. RNA was extracted using the RNeasy kit, and about 0.45 to 1 microgram was reverse transcribed with random hexamers. TCRdb reran the public reads through fastp at Q25 and MiXCR, keeping productive beta chains. Records with the same CDR3 protein are collapsed into one entry carrying the most frequent genes and DNA. Recorded for this sample are around 80,000 distinct CDR3 sequences; roughly nine tenths of them occurred a single time. The leading ten clones occupy less than 0.6% of the sample. Sequencing was performed on CD8+ T cells from PBMCs. The receptors were sampled from a human donor with multiple sclerosis.

The rearrangement joins TRBV4-3 to TRBJ2-3; a possible D gene is TRBD1 (6 bases). Germline CDR1 and CDR2: LGHNA and YSLEER. The CDR3 is made up of 13 amino acids. Trimming left V 4 bases short and J 4 bases short, with 9 bases between. The DNA of the CDR3 is TGCGCCAGCAGCCGCGAGGGGGCAGATACGCAGTATTTT. Residues: CASSREGADTQYF.

The V gene is TRBV5-1, the J gene TRBJ1-2; D not certain. The CDR3 length is 14 residues. V lost 6 bases and J 8 bases, leaving 20 bases between the germline ends. Germline V gene lookup returns CDR1 SGHRS and CDR2 YFSETQ. In DNA form, the CDR3 reads TGCGCCAGCACCCGCAACCCCAGTAAAAACGGCTACACCTTC. This codes for CASTRNPSKNGYTF.

The CDR3 DNA follows: TGTGCCAGCAGCCCCGATGGGTACGAGCAGTACTTC. It encodes CASSPDGYEQYF. The chain uses TRBV7-6 and TRBJ2-7; D gene ambiguous. Deletions cut 5 bases from V and 4 bases from J, with 9 bases between. Germline CDR1 is SGHVS and CDR2 is FNYEAQ. There are 12 residues in the CDR3.